This T cell receptor (beta chain) was sequenced during a study of Ad26.COV2.S vaccination and SARS-CoV-2 variants. Treatment in this sample: roughly 20 received Ad26.COV2.S at low or high dose, single or two shots; about 5 received placebo; per-sample allocation not given. Sampling took place 63 days after the first vaccine or placebo injection. Expressing Wuhan-strain SARS-CoV-2 spike, an Ad26 vector served as the vaccine. TCRdb keeps only in-frame clones here, not all; method: immunoSEQ multiplex PCR. This sample yields around 370,000 clones, of which about 85% are seen a single time; roughly 3.5% belongs to the top ten. Study-wide results and limits: Ad26.COV2.S recipients had broader spike-specific TCRs (P = 0.0014).

Notes on this clone: Its antigen is still unknown.

Germline CDR1 and CDR2: SNHLY and FYNNEI. The CDR3 is 14 residues long. Trimming removed 4 bases from V and 2 bases from J, with 8 bases in between. V and J are TRBV2 and TRBJ1-4, with no clear D. The receptor was isolated from a person between 18 and 65 years old who received the Ad26.COV2.S COVID-19 vaccine or a placebo. This sample comprised peripheral blood, obtained in a trial of Ad26.COV2.S vaccine versus placebo. CDR3 amino acids: CASSGWETNEKLFF. In DNA form, the CDR3 reads TGTGCCAGCAGTGGCTGGGAGACTAATGAAAAACTGTTTTTT.